This T cell receptor beta chain emerged from a study of cytomegalovirus exposure and HLA in healthy donors. Both 60 Vbeta primers and 13 Jbeta primers went into the PCR. Method: immunoSEQ multiplex PCR; TCRdb's copy keeps in-frame clones and lacks some. The table records about 65,000 clones, 60% to 65% of them present only once. This clone was observed a few times. CDR3 size: 16 residues. V lost 2 bases to trimming and J lost 0 bases; unmatched junction nucleotides: 6. Germline V gene data show CDR1 as SGHNT and CDR2 as YENEEA. The clonotype was recovered from a man aged 25-40 years in good health and CMV-seronegative. Material for sequencing was PBMCs. The chain uses TRBV11-3 and TRBJ2-7; 8 bases match TRBD2. The CDR3 DNA reads as TGTGCCAGCAGCTTACCGGAGCGGGGGAGCTCCTACGAGCAGTACTTC. It codes for CASSLPERGSSYEQYF. Combining the CDR3 with reference TRBV11-3 and TRBJ2-7 gives the whole variable domain EAGVVQSPRYKIIEKKQPVAFWCNPISGHNTLYWYLQNLGQGPELLIRYENEEAVDDSQLPKDRFSAERLKGVDSTLKIQPAELGDSAVYLCASSLPERGSSYEQYFGPGTRLTVT.